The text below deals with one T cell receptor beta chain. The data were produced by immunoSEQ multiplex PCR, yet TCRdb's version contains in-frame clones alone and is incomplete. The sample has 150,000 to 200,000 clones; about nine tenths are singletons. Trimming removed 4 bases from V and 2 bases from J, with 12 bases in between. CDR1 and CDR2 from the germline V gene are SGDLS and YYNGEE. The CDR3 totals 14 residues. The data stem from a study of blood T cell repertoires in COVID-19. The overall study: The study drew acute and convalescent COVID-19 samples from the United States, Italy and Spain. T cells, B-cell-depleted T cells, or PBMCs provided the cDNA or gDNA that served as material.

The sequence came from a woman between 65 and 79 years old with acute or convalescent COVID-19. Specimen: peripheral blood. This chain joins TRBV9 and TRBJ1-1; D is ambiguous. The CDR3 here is CASSPRAVNTEAFF. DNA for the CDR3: TGTGCCAGCAGCCCCCGAGCCGTTAACACTGAAGCTTTCTTT. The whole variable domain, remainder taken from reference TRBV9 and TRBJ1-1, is DSGVTQTPKHLITATGQRVTLRCSPRSGDLSVYWYQQSLDQGLQFLIQYYNGEERAKGNILERFSAQQFPDLHSELNLSSLELGDSALYFCASSPRAVNTEAFFGQGTRLTVV.